These 7 T cell receptor beta chains originate from one sample sequenced in a study of cytomegalovirus exposure and HLA in healthy donors. Vbeta (60) and Jbeta (13) primers were used in the PCR. Assay used: immunoSEQ multiplex PCR; TCRdb lists only in-frame clones, some missing. The sample has some 120,000 clones, about 79% seen once; the top ten hold 2%. Sequencing was carried out using PBMCs. These receptors originate from a man aged 18 to 35 in good health and CMV-seronegative.

The chain uses TRBV5-1 and TRBJ2-2, with no clear D. Per germline, CDR1 SGHRS and CDR2 YFSETQ. CDR3 length: 16 residues. Trimming pared 2 bases from V and 0 bases from J, leaving 11 bases between. CDR3 DNA sequence: TGCGCCAGCAGCTTAAGCGCGACGGCGAACACCGGGGAGCTGTTTTTT. Amino acids: CASSLSATANTGELFF.

This sequence joins TRBV27 and TRBJ2-1; TRBD2 might be the D (7 bases). V dropped 3 bases and J dropped 4 bases, with 13 bases sitting between them. CDR1 MNHEY and CDR2 SMNVEV come from the germline V gene (reference sequence). The CDR3 runs to 15 residues. CDR3 sequence reads: CASSFAGAGYNEQFF. CDR3 coding DNA: TGTGCCAGCAGTTTTGCGGGGGCGGGATACAATGAGCAGTTCTTC.

V is TRBV4-1 and J is TRBJ2-3; D is unclear. The CDR3 has 17 residues. Germline CDR1 reads MGHRA; CDR2 reads YSYEKL. V lost 1 base and J lost 2, with 16 bases in between. The CDR3 here is CASSQVAAELDTDTQYF. CDR3 DNA: TGCGCCAGCAGCCAAGTGGCGGCAGAACTTGACACAGATACGCAGTATTTT.

The genes are TRBV11-2 and TRBJ2-5; a weak D match, TRBD2 (6 bases). This CDR3 is 18 amino acids long. Germline V gene data show CDR1 as SGHAT and CDR2 as FQNNGV. Trimming pared 0 bases from V and 5 bases from J, leaving 22 bases between. The chain's CDR3 is CASSLDHFGRTSLETQYF. Here the CDR3 DNA reads TGTGCCAGCAGCTTAGATCACTTCGGGAGAACGTCGTTGGAGACCCAGTACTTC.

The chain employs TRBV2 and TRBJ2-7, with 10 positions matching TRBD1. This CDR3 is 15 amino acids long. The V gene's germline CDR1 is SNHLY and CDR2 FYNNEI. Trimming took 6 bases from V and 1 from J; bases not matched to a gene: 6. CDR3 amino acids: CASRPWTGGSYEQYF. The CDR3 DNA follows: TGTGCCAGCAGACCATGGACAGGGGGATCCTACGAGCAGTACTTC.

About this clone itself: Other DNA sequences within the sample encode an identical CDR3. The rearrangement links TRBV5-4 to TRBJ2-1, with D possibly being TRBD1 (5 bases). Trimming left V 5 bases short and J 3 bases short, with 9 bases between. Looked up from germline, CDR1 is SGHNT and CDR2 is YYREEE (reference sequence). The CDR3 spans 13 residues. This CDR3 is CASRPDSYNEQFF. DNA of the CDR3: TGTGCCAGCAGACCCGACAGCTACAATGAGCAGTTCTTC.

This chain links TRBV4-2 with TRBJ1-6; 7 bases match TRBD1. This CDR3 is built from 14 residues. Germline CDR1 reads LGHNA; CDR2 reads YNFKEQ. The J segment lost 13 bases and the V segment lost 4 bases, leaving 10 bases of the junction unmatched. The CDR3 is CASSPGEGARPLHF. As DNA, the CDR3 is TGTGCCAGCAGCCCCGGAGAGGGGGCACGGCCCCTCCACTTT.